This TCR beta chain was captured by sequencing in a study of brain T cells in children with intractable seizures. Germline CDR1 is SQVTM and CDR2 is ANQGSEA. This CDR3 is 13 amino acids long. The ends were cut back, 4 bases at V and 1 base at J, with 10 bases in the middle. Before surgery, patients took at least one anti-epileptic drug. The data were produced by immunoSEQ multiplex PCR, yet TCRdb's version contains in-frame clones alone and is incomplete. The repertoire holds around 80,000 clones, more than 75% seen once, with roughly 24% in the top ten. The rearrangement links TRBV29-1 to TRBJ1-1, with a tentative D call TRBD1 (5 bases). Sample: peripheral blood, taken at surgery. This TCR was sampled from a girl aged 2-10 years with Rasmussen encephalitis and intractable seizures. Written as DNA, the CDR3 is TGCAGCGTTGGTAGGGGCCAGAACACTGAAGCTTTCTTT. It translates to CSVGRGQNTEAFF.